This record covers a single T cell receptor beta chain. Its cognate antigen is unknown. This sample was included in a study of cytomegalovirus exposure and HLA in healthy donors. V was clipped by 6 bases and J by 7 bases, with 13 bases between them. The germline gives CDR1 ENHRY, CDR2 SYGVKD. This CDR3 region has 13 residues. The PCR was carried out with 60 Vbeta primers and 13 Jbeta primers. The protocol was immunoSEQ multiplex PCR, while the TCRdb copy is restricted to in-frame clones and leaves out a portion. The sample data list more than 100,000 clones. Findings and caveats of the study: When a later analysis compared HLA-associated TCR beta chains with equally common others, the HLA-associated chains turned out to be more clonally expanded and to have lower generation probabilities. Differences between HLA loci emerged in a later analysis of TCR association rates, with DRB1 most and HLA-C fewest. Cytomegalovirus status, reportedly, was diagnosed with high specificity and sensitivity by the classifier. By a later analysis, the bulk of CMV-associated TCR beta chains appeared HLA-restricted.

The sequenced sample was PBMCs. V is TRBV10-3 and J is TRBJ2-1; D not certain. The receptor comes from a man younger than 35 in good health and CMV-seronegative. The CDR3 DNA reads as TGTGCCATCAGAGAAATGAAACTAAATGAGCAGTTCTTC. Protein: CAIREMKLNEQFF.